The 9 T cell receptor beta chains reported below all come from one sample, sequenced in a study of blood T cell repertoires in COVID-19. TCRdb's table, derived via immunoSEQ multiplex PCR, lists solely in-frame clones and lacks some. The table records roughly 200,000 clones, around four fifths of them present only once. What was sequenced was PBMCs or T cells enriched from blood (not recorded which). The origin of the receptors is a woman between 50 and 59 years old who had been exposed to COVID-19.

The chain joins TRBV5-1 to TRBJ2-7; D might be TRBD2 (5 bases). Trimming cost V 4 bases and J 2 bases, with 16 bases left between them. The CDR3 runs 15 residues. The germline V gene has CDR1 SGHRS and CDR2 YFSETQ. CDR3 loop: CASSPDFSLTYEQYF. As DNA, the CDR3 is TGCGCCAGCAGCCCGGACTTTTCCCTTACCTACGAGCAGTACTTC.

The V gene is TRBV7-9, the J gene TRBJ2-3; TRBD2 is a possible D gene (5 bases). V dropped 5 bases and J dropped 1 base, with 10 bases sitting between them. The CDR3 runs to 14 residues. Germline V gene lookup returns CDR1 SEHNR and CDR2 FQNEAQ (reference sequence). The CDR3 sequence: CASSPPAGTDTQYF. CDR3 bases: TGTGCCAGCAGCCCACCAGCGGGCACAGATACGCAGTATTTT. The full variable domain, in which reference TRBV7-9 and TRBJ2-3 provide the parts outside the CDR3, is DTGVSQNPRHKITKRGQNVTFRCDPISEHNRLYWYRQTLGQGPEFLTYFQNEAQLEKSRLLSDRFSAERPKGSFSTLEIQRTEQGDSAMYLCASSPPAGTDTQYFGPGTRLTVL.

The chain employs TRBV10-3 and TRBJ1-1, with 8 nucleotides matching TRBD1. The CDR3 extends over 14 amino acids. V was pared by 3 bases and J by 3 bases, with 3 bases of the junction left unmatched. The germline gives CDR1 ENHRY, CDR2 SYGVKD. This CDR3 is CAISDSQGDTEAFF. CDR3 nucleotide sequence: TGTGCCATCAGTGATTCACAGGGGGACACTGAAGCTTTCTTT.

The chain combines TRBV7-9 with TRBJ2-7; TRBD2 is a possible D gene (5 bases). Germline V gene data show CDR1 as SEHNR and CDR2 as FQNEAQ (reference sequence). The V gene lost 5 bases and the J gene lost 1 base, with 9 bases spanning the gap. The CDR3 runs to 13 residues. CDR3 amino acids: CASSQGLSYEQYF. CDR3 bases: TGTGCCAGCAGCCAAGGACTTTCCTACGAGCAGTACTTC.

Here the CDR3 reads CASSPLGRVNTEAFF. The CDR3, as DNA: TGTGCCAGCTCACCACTAGGGAGAGTGAACACTGAAGCTTTCTTT. The genes are TRBV18 and TRBJ1-1, with no clear D. This CDR3 has 15 residues. Germline assignment: CDR1 KGHSH and CDR2 LQKENI. The V end lost 1 base, the J end lost 0 bases, and 9 bases lay between the germline ends.

V usage is TRBV9 and J usage is TRBJ2-2, with TRBD2 identical over 8 bases. Trimming cost V 4 bases and J 2 bases; bases outside gene matches: 10. This CDR3 comprises 17 residues. Germline V CDR1 and CDR2: SGDLS, YYNGEE. The CDR3 DNA reads TGTGCCAGCAGCCCTCGCGGCGGGGGGTCTAACACCGGGGAGCTGTTTTTT. This sequence encodes CASSPRGGGSNTGELFF.

The chain carries TRBV14 and TRBJ2-1; no clear D. Trimming stripped 3 bases from V and 7 bases from J, with 10 bases between. CDR3 size: 13 residues. Germline V gene data show CDR1 as SGHDN and CDR2 as FVKESK. CDR3 coding DNA: TGTGCCAGCAGCCAGGGTCAGGCAAATGAGCAGTTCTTC. This translates into CASSQGQANEQFF.

The V call is TRBV19, the J call TRBJ2-1, with TRBD1 matching 10 bases. Looked up from germline, CDR1 is LNHDA and CDR2 is SQIVND (reference sequence). The CDR3 has 14 amino acids. V shed 5 bases, J shed 10 bases, and the junction held 8 bases outside the gene matches. CDR3 bases: TGTGCCAGTAGTCCCCCGGGACAGGGGCGGGAGCAGTTCTTC. This gives the protein CASSPPGQGREQFF.

This clone was seen a few times. The gene calls are TRBV2 and TRBJ2-6; the match to TRBD1 covers 7 bases. Germline trimming cut 2 bases from V and 0 bases from J; bases unmatched to any gene: 1. Germline CDR1 and CDR2: SNHLY and FYNNEI. The CDR3 is 16 amino acids. CDR3 coding DNA: TGTGCCAGCAGTGAAACAGGGGACTCTGGGGCCAACGTCCTGACTTTC. Residues: CASSETGDSGANVLTF.